The present T cell receptor beta chain was sequenced within a study of blood T cell repertoires in COVID-19. Measured with immunoSEQ multiplex PCR; TCRdb has only the in-frame clones, and not every one. Of about 200,000 clones listed, 83% are singletons. V lost 3 bases to trimming and J lost 4 bases, with 24 bases between them. CDR1 is SQVTM, CDR2 ANQGSEA, per germline. This CDR3 has 17 amino acids. The chain couples TRBV29-1 to TRBJ1-2; D ambiguous. The sequenced sample consisted of peripheral blood. The source of this sequence is a woman aged 40 to 50 with active or convalescent COVID-19. The CDR3 DNA reads as TGCAGCGTTGATTTGACCCGGAATGGGAGGGAGATCTATGGCTACACCTTC. Protein sequence: CSVDLTRNGREIYGYTF.